This T cell receptor beta chain comes out of a study of shared clonotypes between healthy human individuals. Overall study: There were three CD4 naive, three CD4 memory, two CD8 naive and one CD8 memory plates per donor. Regarding the study as a whole: When naive CD4 clonotypes were compared across four donors, around 4.6% were shared. Specimens sampled were limited to blood, with tissue repertoires likely differing. Naive subsets, compared against memory subsets, generally had larger estimated richness values.

Germline assignment: CDR1 SNHLY and CDR2 FYNNEI. The CDR3 consists of 14 residues. Trimming cost V 7 bases and J 4 bases; bases outside gene matches: 6. Profiling relied on immunoSEQ multiplex PCR, and the TCRdb table lists in-frame clones only, not all of them. Here the sample spans about 2.3 million clones, roughly 92% being singletons. Turning to this clone: What it binds is not known.

The receptor was derived from a man younger than 35 in good health. Some clones in this sample may be carry-over from other donors' samples. The sequenced material came from naive CD4+ T cells from PBMCs. Subset of the sample: CD45RA+ positively selected. V is TRBV2 and J is TRBJ2-1; 8 nucleotides align to TRBD2. The CDR3 nucleotides read TGTGCCAGCAAAGGGGCTAGCGGGTACAATGAGCAGTTCTTC. Translating it yields CASKGASGYNEQFF.